This T cell receptor (beta chain) was sequenced for a study of blood T cell repertoires in COVID-19. Study in general: Nucleic acid was either cDNA or gDNA, and it came from T cells, B-cell-depleted T cells, or PBMCs.

As handled by the study authors: Reference gene primer amplification gave estimated nucleated cell counts. The table came from immunoSEQ multiplex PCR; TCRdb's copy has only in-frame clones and leaves some out. The V and J calls and clone size come from that table; D and trimming were worked out from the DNA. The sample lists over 70,000 clones, roughly four fifths occurring once. The CDR3 has 16 amino acids. CDR1 and CDR2 (germline): LGHNA, YSLEER. V lost 2 bases and J lost 3; bases outside the gene matches: 4. The clonotype comes from a man in his fifties or sixties with acute or convalescent COVID-19. This chain links TRBV4-3 with TRBJ2-5; 12 bases map to TRBD2. The sample was peripheral blood. CDR3 DNA: TGCGCCAGCAGCCAACTAGCGGGGGGGTTGGAAGAGACCCAGTACTTC. It is translated as CASSQLAGGLEETQYF.